This section outlines one TCR beta chain sequence together with its context. Antigen: not known. These data belong to a study of T cell responses to AZD1222 COVID-19 vaccine. Clones were read by immunoSEQ multiplex PCR, and TCRdb kept only the in-frame ones, dropping some. This table has 110,000 to 150,000 clones, roughly 91% appearing once. The germline gives CDR1 DFQATT, CDR2 SNEGSKA (reference sequence). J was trimmed by 4 bases and V by 3 bases; bases with no gene match: 8. The CDR3 length is 15 residues. Study-level results: Repertoire collection took place solely once the T cell response had peaked. Regions 160-218 and 743-854 dominated among vaccine-associated CD4 TCRs spanning spike.

Source: peripheral blood, taken on day 0 of AZD1222 vaccination. The sequence was obtained from an adult in good health. The V and J genes are TRBV20-1 and TRBJ2-5; 10 bases are a match to TRBD2. CDR3 sequence reads: CSASGLAGAGETQYF. In nucleotides, the CDR3 is TGCAGTGCTAGTGGTCTAGCGGGGGCGGGAGAGACCCAGTACTTC.